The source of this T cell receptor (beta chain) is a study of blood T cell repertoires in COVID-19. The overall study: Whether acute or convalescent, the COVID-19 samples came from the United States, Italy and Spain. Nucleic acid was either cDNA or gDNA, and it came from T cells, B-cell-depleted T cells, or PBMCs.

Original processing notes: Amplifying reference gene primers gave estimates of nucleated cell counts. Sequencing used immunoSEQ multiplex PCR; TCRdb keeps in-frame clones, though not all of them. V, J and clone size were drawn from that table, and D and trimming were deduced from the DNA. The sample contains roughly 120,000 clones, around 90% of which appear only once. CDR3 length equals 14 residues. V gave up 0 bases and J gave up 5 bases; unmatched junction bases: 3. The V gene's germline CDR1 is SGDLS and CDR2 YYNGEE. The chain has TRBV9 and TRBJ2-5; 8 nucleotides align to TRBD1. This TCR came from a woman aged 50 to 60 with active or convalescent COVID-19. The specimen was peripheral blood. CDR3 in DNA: TGTGCCAGCAGCGTAGGGACAGGGAGGGAGACCCAGTACTTC. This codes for CASSVGTGRETQYF.